The 24 T cell receptor delta chains below all came from one sample that was sequenced in a study of fetal and pediatric gammadelta thymocytes. Fetal thymuses came from elective pregnancy terminations at roughly 14 to 22 weeks gestation. TCRdb re-called the reads through CATT. Among over a thousand delta-chain clones listed, roughly 10% were seen once. Sequencing was carried out using non-Vgamma9Vdelta2 gamma-delta T cells from the thymus. The subset denotes: CD3+gammadeltaTCR+ thymocytes not co-expressing Vgamma9 and Vdelta2. These receptors all stem from a human fetus.

Regarding this clone: A read error is possible here, since a much larger clone lies one base away. This specimen includes other DNA sequences encoding the same CDR3. The chain uses TRDV2 and TRDJ2, with 7 bases lining up with TRDD3. The V gene's germline CDR1 is GEAIGNYY and CDR2 EKD. The CDR3 spans 15 residues. V trimming: 1 base; J trimming: 0 bases; junction bases outside the gene matches: 1. The CDR3 loop is CACDTGDALTAQLFF. DNA of the CDR3: TGTGCCTGTGACACGGGGGATGCTTTGACAGCACAACTCTTCTTT.

In this sample, this clone is medium-sized (0.01 to 0.1%). This same CDR3 is encoded by further DNA sequences in the sample. The chain links TRDV2 to TRDJ2; 11 positions match TRDD3. The CDR3 sequence is 15 residues long. Unmatched junction bases numbered 1, after V lost 1 base and J lost 4 bases. Germline loops: CDR1 GEAIGNYY, CDR2 EKD. CDR3 DNA sequence: TGTGCCTGTGACACTGGGGGATACGCGACAGCACAACTCTTCTTT. Protein: CACDTGGYATAQLFF.

This clone has just a few counts. One junction end disagrees with the germline gene, perhaps due to a read error. The rearrangement uses TRDV1 and TRDJ3; D possibly corresponds to TRDD3 (5 bases). This CDR3 is built from 16 residues. Germline V CDR1 and CDR2: TSWWSYY, QGS. The CDR3 spells CALGVGSSWDPRQMFF. The DNA of the CDR3 is TGTGCTCTTGGGGTTGGGAGCTCCTGGGACCCCCGACAGATGTTTTTC.

This clone showed up just a few times. This likely traces to a read error, being one base from a far larger clone. Within the sample, other DNA sequences also encode this same CDR3. The chain links TRDV2 to TRDJ3; D is possibly TRDD3 (6 bases). V shed 1 base and J shed 3 bases, with 9 bases lying between them. Germline CDR1 and CDR2: GEAIGNYY and EKD. This CDR3 region has 16 residues. Here the CDR3 DNA reads TGTGCCTGTGACACTGGGGGGTACTGGGACACCCGACAGATGTTTTTC. Its translation is CACDTGGYWDTRQMFF.

This clone counts as large. Different DNA sequences within this sample yield the same CDR3. The chain recombines TRDV1 with TRDJ3; 10 bases line up with TRDD3. V was clipped by 4 bases and J by 3 bases; unmatched bases: 6. CDR3 length: 18 amino acids. Germline loops: CDR1 TSWWSYY, CDR2 QGS. Written as DNA, the CDR3 is TGTGCTCTTGGGGGTACTGGGGGATGGTACTGGGACACCCGACAGATGTTTTTC. As protein: CALGGTGGWYWDTRQMFF.

This clone is medium-sized in the sample. The chain employs TRDV1 and TRDJ3, with 7 bases aligning to TRDD3. The CDR3 extends over 15 amino acids. Germline CDR1 TSWWSYY, CDR2 QGS. J was trimmed by 0 bases and V by 9 bases; bases with no gene match: 2. In DNA form, the CDR3 reads TGTGCTCTACTGGGGAGCTCCTGGGACACCCGACAGATGTTTTTC. This codes for CALLGSSWDTRQMFF.

This clone is large within its sample. The rearrangement uses TRDV1 and TRDJ1; D may be TRDD3 (6 bases). The germline V and J ends were trimmed by 1 base and 0 bases, with 6 bases remaining between them. The CDR3 has 14 residues. Germline V lookup: CDR1 TSWWSYY, CDR2 QGS. Written as DNA, the CDR3 is TGTGCTCTTGGGGAACGGGGATACACCGATAAACTCATCTTT. Translated: CALGERGYTDKLIF.

A note on this clone: One base away lies a much larger clone, so this may be a sequencing read error. The chain joins TRDV2 to TRDJ3, with 8 bases matching TRDD3. The J gene, missing from TCRdb, was assigned here through DNA to germline matching. CDR1 and CDR2 from the germline V gene are GEAIGNYY and EKD. CDR3 length equals 16 residues. The DNA for the CDR3 is TGTGCCTGTGACACCGGGGATACCTGGGACACCAGACAGATGTTTTTC. This sequence encodes CACDTGDTWDTRQMFF.

By share of the sample, this clone is medium-sized. V gene TRDV3 combines with J gene TRDJ2; the match to TRDD3 covers 8 bases. The CDR3 is 14 residues long. V shed 3 bases, J shed 0 bases, and the junction held 3 bases outside the gene matches. Per germline, CDR1 TVYSNPD and CDR2 GDNSRS (reference sequence). The CDR3 spells CAFRGIALTAQLFF. The CDR3 DNA reads as TGTGCCTTCCGGGGGATAGCTTTGACAGCACAACTCTTCTTT. The variable domain in full, completed from reference TRDV3 and TRDJ2, reads CDKVTQSSPDQTVASGSEVVLLCTYDTVYSNPDLFWYRIRPDYSFQFVFYGDNSRSEGADFTQGRFSVKHILTQKAFHLVISPVRTEDSATYYCAFRGIALTAQLFFGKGTQLIVEP.

In its sample, this clone ranks as large. The chain recombines TRDV1 with TRDJ3; 12 bases are shared with TRDD3. CDR3 size: 19 residues. Unmatched junction bases numbered 4, after V lost 2 bases and J lost 2 bases. Germline V gives CDR1 TSWWSYY, CDR2 QGS. The chain's CDR3 is CALGEKLGDTTWDTRQMFF. CDR3 nucleotides: TGTGCTCTTGGGGAAAAGCTGGGGGATACGACCTGGGACACCCGACAGATGTTTTTC.

The V call is TRDV1, the J call TRDJ1, with D possibly matching TRDD3 (5 bases). Trimming stripped 0 bases from V and 0 bases from J, with 8 bases between. The germline CDR1 and CDR2 sequences are TSWWSYY and QGS. The CDR3 consists of 15 residues. This CDR3 is CALGELGRDTDKLIF. CDR3 nucleotides: TGTGCTCTTGGGGAACTGGGGAGGGACACCGATAAACTCATCTTT.

In this sample, this clone is large (0.1 to 1%). The chain couples TRDV3 to TRDJ3; 9 bases are shared with TRDD3. Per the germline V gene, CDR1 is TVYSNPD and CDR2 is GDNSRS (reference sequence). The CDR3 spans 16 residues. V trimming: 2 bases; J trimming: 0 bases; junction bases outside the gene matches: 2. CDR3 sequence (DNA): TGTGCCTTTGGGGATACGCGCTCCTGGGACACCCGACAGATGTTTTTC. Its translation: CAFGDTRSWDTRQMFF.

This rearrangement joins TRDV2 to TRDJ3; TRDD3 matches at 10 bases. The CDR3 contains 19 residues. Germline values: CDR1 GEAIGNYY, CDR2 EKD. The junction had 4 bases not matched to a gene; V was cut back by 0 bases and J by 0 bases. CDR3 amino acids: CACDTVAGGYSWDTRQMFF. The CDR3 DNA follows: TGTGCCTGTGACACCGTGGCTGGGGGATACTCCTGGGACACCCGACAGATGTTTTTC.

This clone was detected only a few times. The chain links TRDV2 to TRDJ3, with 7 bases that match TRDD3. In the absence of a J gene in TCRdb, the DNA was matched to germline to assign it here. The CDR3 totals 19 residues. CDR1 is GEAIGNYY, CDR2 EKD, per germline. Trimming took 5 bases from V and 2 from J; bases not matched to a gene: 14. In DNA, the CDR3 is TGTGCCTGTGCCTGTACTGGGGATGAGGAGACCTGGGACACCCGACAGATGTTTTTC. Translated: CACACTGDEETWDTRQMFF.

As for this clone: A far larger clone is only one base removed, so a read error is likely. J is TRDJ3 and V is TRDV2; TRDD3 agrees at 9 bases. The J gene, absent from TCRdb, was called here by matching the DNA to germline. Losses at the gene ends were 1 base for V and 1 base for J; bases not matched to a gene: 1. Germline CDR1 reads GEAIGNYY; CDR2 reads EKD. The CDR3 covers 17 residues. The CDR3 bases are TGTGCCTGTGACACTGGGGGATATTCCTGGGACACCCGACAGATGTTTTTC. It encodes CACDTGGYSWDTRQMFF.

This clone was observed a few times. The chain employs TRAV38-2/DV8 and TRDJ2; 11 bases match TRDD3. Trimming removed 0 bases from V and 0 bases from J; junction bases left unmatched: 7. Germline V gene sequence: CDR1 TSESDYY, CDR2 QEAYKQQN. The CDR3 covers 19 residues. In DNA form, the CDR3 reads TGTGCTTATAGGAGCGCTACGTACTGGGGGATAGCTTTGACAGCACAACTCTTCTTT. Its protein is CAYRSATYWGIALTAQLFF.

The chain recombines TRDV2 with TRDJ3; 13 bases align to TRDD3. No J gene is reported in TCRdb; it was inferred here by comparing the DNA with germline. The CDR3 contains 20 residues. J gave up 0 bases and V 0 bases, and 4 bases lay outside the gene matches. Per the germline V gene, CDR1 is GEAIGNYY and CDR2 is EKD. The CDR3 DNA follows: TGTGCCTGTGACACCGGGCACTGGGGGATACGCTCCTGGGACACCCGACAGATGTTTTTC. Encoded protein: CACDTGHWGIRSWDTRQMFF.

As to this clone: A much larger clone differs by one base, so this may be a read error. The gene calls are TRDV3 and TRDJ1; 9 bases align to TRDD3. The CDR3 is 13 residues long. The germline gives CDR1 TVYSNPD, CDR2 GDNSRS (reference sequence). The CDR3 loop is CAFGGGYTDKHIF. The CDR3 DNA follows: TGTGCCTTTGGGGGGGGATACACCGATAAACACATCTTT. Combining the CDR3 with reference TRDV3 and TRDJ1 gives the whole variable domain CDKVTQSSPDQTVASGSEVVLLCTYDTVYSNPDLFWYRIRPDYSFQFVFYGDNSRSEGADFTQGRFSVKHILTQKAFHLVISPVRTEDSATYYCAFGGGYTDKHIFGKGTRVTVEP.

Within the sample, this clone is large. The gene calls are TRDV3 and TRDJ2; possible D gene TRDD3, 5 bases. V was pared by 0 bases and J by 3 bases, with 5 bases between. In germline, CDR1 is TVYSNPD, CDR2 GDNSRS (reference sequence). The CDR3 covers 12 residues. The CDR3 sequence: CAFRGMTAQLFF. The CDR3 DNA is TGTGCCTTTAGGGGGATGACAGCACAACTCTTCTTT.

Only a few counts were recorded for this clone. This probably arose from a read error, given a far larger clone one base away. The chain combines TRDV2 with TRDJ3; 7 bases align to TRDD3. In germline, CDR1 is GEAIGNYY, CDR2 EKD. This CDR3 is 16 amino acids long. CDR3 sequence reads: CACDWGSSWDTRQVFF. In DNA, the CDR3 is TGTGCCTGTGACTGGGGGAGCTCCTGGGACACCCGACAGGTGTTTTTC.

About this clone itself: This may come from a read error, since a much larger clone is one base off. The J gene is TRDJ1, the V gene TRDV1, with a weak D call TRDD3 (5 bases). Germline lookup yields CDR1 TSWWSYY and CDR2 QGS. V was trimmed by 1 base and J by 0 bases, leaving 6 bases between them. CDR3 size: 14 residues. CDR3 in amino acids: CALGEQGYTDKLIF. The CDR3 DNA is TGTGCTCTTGGGGAACAGGGATACACCGATAAACTCATCTTT.

In this sample, this clone is large. The V call is TRDV1, the J call TRDJ1; D is undetermined. CDR1 and CDR2 (germline): TSWWSYY, QGS. The germline V and J ends were trimmed by 0 bases and 2 bases, with 4 bases remaining between them. This CDR3 has 13 residues. The DNA for the CDR3 is TGTGCTCTTGGGGAACTAGTTACCGATAAACTCATCTTT. This gives the protein CALGELVTDKLIF.

The J gene is TRDJ3, the V gene TRDV1; TRDD3 matches at 8 bases. The germline CDR1 and CDR2 sequences are TSWWSYY and QGS. The CDR3 runs to 16 residues. The ends lost 2 bases at V and 3 bases at J; junction bases unmatched: 0. The DNA for the CDR3 is TGTGCTCTTGGGGAATGGGGGATCTGGGACACCCGACAGATGTTTTTC. Amino acid sequence: CALGEWGIWDTRQMFF.

In its sample, this clone is medium-sized (0.01 to 0.1%). J is TRDJ3 and V is TRDV2; 10 nucleotides align to TRDD3. CDR3 size: 17 residues. V shed 0 bases and J 3 bases; nucleotides not matched to a gene: 1. Germline CDR1 and CDR2: GEAIGNYY and EKD. The CDR3 coding sequence is TGTGCCTGTGACACCGCTGGGGGATACTGGGACACCCGACAGATGTTTTTC. Translation: CACDTAGGYWDTRQMFF.